This is a list of T cell receptor beta chains from one sample in a study of human CD4 T cells and Enterobacteriaceae. Assay used: immunoSEQ multiplex PCR; TCRdb lists only in-frame clones, some missing. Among approximately 1,300 clones listed, about 47% were seen once. Sequencing was performed on bacteria-reactive CD4+ T cells grown in culture. These receptors were taken from a human donor in good health. The CDR3 runs from the conserved cysteine through the conserved F or W. D genes are given only for firm matches. Clone size is stated in some rows and not others, as once, few, many or a class when expanded.

V gene	J gene	D gene	clone size	CDR3 DNA	CDR3 protein
TRBV5-8	TRBJ1-2	TRBD1	NA	TGTGCCAGCAGCGGCGGGACAGGAAACTATGGCTACACCTTC	CASSGGTGNYGYTF
TRBV5-1	TRBJ2-6	NA	few	TGCGCCAGCAGCTTGGGAAGCTCTGGGGCCAACGTCCTGACTTTC	CASSLGSSGANVLTF
TRBV9	TRBJ2-1	NA	NA	TGTGCCAGCAGCGTAGCTGAGGTCAATGAGCAGTTCTTC	CASSVAEVNEQFF
TRBV28	TRBJ2-2	TRBD1	few	TGTGCCAGCAGGTGGGGACAGACATACACCGGGGAGCTGTTTTTT	CASRWGQTYTGELFF
TRBV2	TRBJ1-1	NA	few	TGTGCCAGCAGTGAACTTAGGTGGGGCACTGAAGCTTTCTTT	CASSELRWGTEAFF
TRBV7-8	TRBJ2-7	TRBD1	NA	TGTGCCAGCAGTTCCGGACAGGGGGACTTCTACGAGCAGTACTTC	CASSSGQGDFYEQYF
TRBV2	TRBJ2-6	NA	few	TGTGCCAGCGTCGGACGTGCGGCTCTTGGTGGGGCCAACGTCCTGACTTTC	CASVGRAALGGANVLTF
TRBV7-1	TRBJ1-2	TRBD1	NA	TGTGCCAGCAGCGGCGGGACAGGAAACTATGGCTACACCTTC	CASSGGTGNYGYTF
TRBV29-1	TRBJ2-1	NA	NA	TGCAGCGTTGGGGACAATGAGCAGTTCTTC	CSVGDNEQFF
TRBV7-6	TRBJ2-3	NA	NA	TGTGCCAGCAGCTCAAACGGCGGGAGCACAGATACGCAGTATTTT	CASSSNGGSTDTQYF
TRBV7-2	TRBJ2-1	NA	NA	TGTGCCAGCAGCCCCACTAGGGATTCATACAATGAGCAGTTCTTC	CASSPTRDSYNEQFF
TRBV9	TRBJ2-1	TRBD2	NA	TGTGCCAGCAGCGTAGACCCAGCGGGGCCGCGGAGGAATGAGCAGTTCTTC	CASSVDPAGPRRNEQFF
TRBV28	TRBJ1-1	NA	NA	TGTGCCAGCAGTAGGGCGGGCACTGAAGCTTTCTTT	CASSRAGTEAFF
TRBV4-2	TRBJ1-2	NA	few	TGTGCCAGCAGCCAAGAGTGGGGGGGACACGGCTACACCTTC	CASSQEWGGHGYTF
TRBV4-2	TRBJ2-4	NA	NA	TGTGCCAGCAGCTTAGCGGGACAGGGTATCGGCATTCAGTACTTC	CASSLAGQGIGIQYF
TRBV11-2	TRBJ2-4	TRBD1	few	TGTGCCAGCAGCTTAGCGGGACAGGGTATCGGCATTCAGTACTTC	CASSLAGQGIGIQYF
TRBV11-3	TRBJ1-3	NA	few	TGTGCCAGCAGCGGAGGCTCTGGAAACACCATATATTTT	CASSGGSGNTIYF
TRBV11-3	TRBJ2-5	NA	large	TGTGCCAGCAGCCTAGGCCGGGACTTTGGGGGGCAAGAGACCCAGTACTTC	CASSLGRDFGGQETQYF
TRBV23-1	TRBJ2-1	TRBD2	NA	TGCGCCAGCAGTCAATCACGGGTAGCGGGAGGGCGGAGCTCCTACAATGAGCAGTTCTTC	CASSQSRVAGGRSSYNEQFF
TRBV12-1	TRBJ2-1	NA	few	TGTGCCAGGACTCCCCAATACAATGAGCAGTTCTTC	CARTPQYNEQFF
TRBV28	TRBJ2-2	NA	NA	TGTGCCAGCAGTAGCGCGAACACCGGGGAGCTGTTTTTT	CASSSANTGELFF
TRBV11-2	TRBJ2-1	TRBD2	large	TGTGCCAGCAGCTCGCTAGCGGGAGGGCCTCAGCGGCAGTTCTTC	CASSSLAGGPQRQFF
TRBV9	TRBJ2-1	NA	NA	TGTGCCAGCAGCCTAACTAGGGATGAGCAGTTCTTC	CASSLTRDEQFF
TRBV7-6	TRBJ2-3	NA	NA	TGTGCCAGCAGCTTATACCCGGGAGTAACAGATACGCAGTATTTT	CASSLYPGVTDTQYF
TRBV10-1	TRBJ2-7	TRBD2	NA	TGCGCCAGCAGTGATGGGGCTAGCGGGAGCTACGAGCAGTACTTC	CASSDGASGSYEQYF
TRBV7-2	TRBJ2-2	NA	NA	TGTGCCAGCAGCTTAGCCAAGGTAGCCGGGGAGCTGTTTTTT	CASSLAKVAGELFF
TRBV10-1	TRBJ2-1	TRBD2	NA	TGCGCCAGCAGTGAGGGTAGCGGGAGTGGCGGTGAGCAGTTCTTC	CASSEGSGSGGEQFF
TRBV19	TRBJ1-1	TRBD1	NA	TGTGCCAGTACCGTGACAGGGGCGAACACTGAAGCTTTCTTT	CASTVTGANTEAFF
TRBV7-9	TRBJ2-7	TRBD1	NA	TGTGCCAGCAGCGGGGGACAGGGGGTCTACTACGAGCAGTACTTC	CASSGGQGVYYEQYF
TRBV28	TRBJ1-3	NA	NA	TGTGCCAGCAGTTCCCTTCCTGGAAACACCATATATTTT	CASSSLPGNTIYF
TRBV9	TRBJ2-3	NA	NA	TGTGCCAGCAGCGCCGCAGAGGGGGGGAGCACAGATACGCAGTATTTT	CASSAAEGGSTDTQYF
TRBV11-3	TRBJ1-5	NA	NA	TGTGCCAGCAGGGGACGGACACTTTGGAATCAGCCCCAGCATTTT	CASRGRTLWNQPQHF
TRBV15	TRBJ2-4	NA	NA	TGTGCCACCAGCAGAGAGGAAGGGGGGCTATTCGGCGTAGCCAAAAACATTCAGTACTTC	CATSREEGGLFGVAKNIQYF
TRBV6-1	TRBJ2-1	TRBD2	few	TGTGCCAGCAGTTCCCTAGCGGGAGGCGATAATGAGCAGTTCTTC	CASSSLAGGDNEQFF
TRBV9	TRBJ1-1	NA	large	TGTGCCAGCAGCGTAGGGGGGTCTCGGGCGCACACTGAAGCTTTCTTT	CASSVGGSRAHTEAFF
TRBV7-2	TRBJ2-3	TRBD1	NA	TGTGCCAGCAGCTCGACGGGACAGGGAGGTGATACGCAGTATTTT	CASSSTGQGGDTQYF
TRBV7-3	TRBJ2-1	NA	NA	TGCGCCAGCAGCCAAGATAGGCGGGCCTACAATGAGCAGTTCTTC	CASSQDRRAYNEQFF
TRBV28	TRBJ1-2	NA	NA	TGTGCCAGCAGTCGGACAGCCTACTATGGCTACACCTTC	CASSRTAYYGYTF
TRBV5-1	TRBJ2-1	TRBD1	NA	TGCGCCAGCAGCGTGGGACAGACGAATGAGCAGTTCTTC	CASSVGQTNEQFF
TRBV6-6	TRBJ2-3	NA	NA	TGTGCCAGCAGTACCCGCGTGGCAGATACGCAGTATTTT	CASSTRVADTQYF
TRBV9	TRBJ2-7	TRBD2	few	TGTGCCAGCAGCGCAGGGCAAGCGGGGGGGTACTACGAGCAGTACTTC	CASSAGQAGGYYEQYF
TRBV9	TRBJ2-3	TRBD2	NA	TGTGCCATCCACCTTTACGGGGTAGCGGGAGGAGTAGCAGATACGCAGTATTTT	CAIHLYGVAGGVADTQYF
TRBV5-4	TRBJ1-1	TRBD1	NA	TGTGCCAGCAGCACGACCCTACAGGGGGCGAACACTGAAGCTTTCTTT	CASSTTLQGANTEAFF
TRBV5-1	TRBJ2-7	NA	NA	TGCGCCAGCAGCTTGGCCCAGGCAGGGGCGTACGAGCAGTACTTC	CASSLAQAGAYEQYF
TRBV28	TRBJ2-6	NA	NA	TGTGCCAGCACCCTCCCTCCGGCCGGGGCCAACGTCCTGACTTTC	CASTLPPAGANVLTF
TRBV19	TRBJ1-4	TRBD1	NA	TGTGCCAGTAGTCTGAGGACAGGTGCTAATGAAAAACTGTTTTTT	CASSLRTGANEKLFF
TRBV6-5	TRBJ1-3	NA	hyperexpanded	TGTGCCAGCAGTAAACTCTCAGGGACTGGAAACACCATATATTTT	CASSKLSGTGNTIYF
TRBV5-1	TRBJ2-3	TRBD2	NA	TGCGCCAGCAGCTTGGGGGGAGGGAGTACAGATACGCAGTATTTT	CASSLGGGSTDTQYF
TRBV5-1	TRBJ2-2	NA	few	TGCGCCAGCAGCTTACGAGACAAGAACAGCGGGGAGCTGTTTTTT	CASSLRDKNSGELFF
TRBV6-6	TRBJ1-1	NA	NA	TGTGCCAGCAGTTACGGCACCCTGAACACTGAAGCTTTCTTT	CASSYGTLNTEAFF
TRBV7-2	TRBJ2-6	NA	NA	TGTGCCAGCAGCCCAACGCTAGGCTCTGGGGCCAACGTCCTGACTTTC	CASSPTLGSGANVLTF
TRBV25-1	TRBJ1-1	TRBD1	NA	TGTGCCAGCAGTACCCCCGGGACAGGGAACACTGAAGCTTTCTTT	CASSTPGTGNTEAFF
TRBV4-2	TRBJ2-3	NA	few	TGTGCCAGCAGCCAAGAAGGAGCGGGCAGCACAGATACGCAGTATTTT	CASSQEGAGSTDTQYF